This T cell receptor beta chain was sequenced in a study of T cell responses to AZD1222 COVID-19 vaccine. Study-level information: Whether given at about 4 or about 12 weeks, second doses were pooled.

Study results and limitations: The study reported that nearly half of spike-specific TCRs target unmutated variant regions. Regions 160-218 and 743-854 held dominance among vaccine-associated CD4 TCRs, which spanned spike.

This CDR3 region has 15 residues. Trimming took 2 bases from V and 7 from J, leaving 15 bases between them. Germline loops: CDR1 MNHEY, CDR2 SVGAGI. About this clone itself: Antigen specificity is unknown.

Clones were read by immunoSEQ multiplex PCR, and TCRdb kept only the in-frame ones, dropping some. Here the sample spans 130,000 or so clones, approximately 83% being singletons. The rearrangement joins TRBV6-5 to TRBJ2-1; D may match TRBD1 or TRBD2 (7 bases each). This sequence originates from an adult in good health. The sequencing here drew on peripheral blood, taken on day 0 of AZD1222 vaccination. CDR3 DNA sequence: TGTGCCAGCAGTTACGACAGGGAGGGGGATAATGAGCAGTTCTTC. Translating gives CASSYDREGDNEQFF.